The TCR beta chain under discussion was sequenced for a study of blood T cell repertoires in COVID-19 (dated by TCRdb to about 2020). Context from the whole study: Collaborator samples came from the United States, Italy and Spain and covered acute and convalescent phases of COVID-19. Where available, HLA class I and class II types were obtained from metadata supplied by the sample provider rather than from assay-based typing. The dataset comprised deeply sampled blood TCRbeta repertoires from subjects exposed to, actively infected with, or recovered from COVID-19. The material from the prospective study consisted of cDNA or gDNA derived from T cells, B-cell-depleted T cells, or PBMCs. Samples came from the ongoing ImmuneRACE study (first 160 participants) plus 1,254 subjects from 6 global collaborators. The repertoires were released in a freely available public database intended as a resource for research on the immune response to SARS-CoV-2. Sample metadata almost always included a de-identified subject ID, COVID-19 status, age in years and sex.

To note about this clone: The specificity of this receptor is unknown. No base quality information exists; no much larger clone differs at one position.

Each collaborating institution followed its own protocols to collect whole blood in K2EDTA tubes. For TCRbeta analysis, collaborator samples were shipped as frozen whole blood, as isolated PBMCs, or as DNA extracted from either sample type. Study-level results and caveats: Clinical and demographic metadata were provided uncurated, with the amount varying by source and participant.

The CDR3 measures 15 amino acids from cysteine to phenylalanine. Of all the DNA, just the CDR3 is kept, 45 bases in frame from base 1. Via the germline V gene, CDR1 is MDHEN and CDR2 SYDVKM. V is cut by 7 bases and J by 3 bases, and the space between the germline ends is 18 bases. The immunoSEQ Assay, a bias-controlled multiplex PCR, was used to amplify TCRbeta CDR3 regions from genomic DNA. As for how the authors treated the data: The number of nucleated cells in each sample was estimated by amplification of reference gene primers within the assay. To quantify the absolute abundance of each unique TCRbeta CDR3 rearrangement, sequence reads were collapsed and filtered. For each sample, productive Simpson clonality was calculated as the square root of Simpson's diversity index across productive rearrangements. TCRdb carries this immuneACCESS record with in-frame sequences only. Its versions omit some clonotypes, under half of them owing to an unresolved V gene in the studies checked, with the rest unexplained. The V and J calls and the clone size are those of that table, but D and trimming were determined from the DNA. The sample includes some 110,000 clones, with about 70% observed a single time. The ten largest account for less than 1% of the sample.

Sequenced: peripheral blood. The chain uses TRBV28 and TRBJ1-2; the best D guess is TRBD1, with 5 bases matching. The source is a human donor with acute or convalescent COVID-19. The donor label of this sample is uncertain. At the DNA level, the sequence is TGTGCCAGCAAAGGCCCGCAGGGCTGGGACTATGGCTACACCTTC. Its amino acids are CASKGPQGWDYGYTF.